This TCR beta chain was documented in a study of blood T cell repertoires in COVID-19. Across the whole study: PBMCs, B-cell-depleted T cells, or T cells provided the cDNA or gDNA that made up the material.

The CDR3 is made up of 14 amino acids. The germline V gene encodes CDR1 SNHLY and CDR2 FYNNEI. Trimming removed 8 bases from V and 5 bases from J; junction bases left unmatched: 9. Methods used by the authors: Counts of nucleated cells, estimated from reference gene primer amplification, were obtained. Profiling relied on immunoSEQ multiplex PCR, and the TCRdb table lists in-frame clones only, not all of them. The V and J calls and clone size are taken from that table; D and trimming were inferred from the DNA. The sample has 250,000 to 300,000 clones, approximately 80% seen once. Recruitment covered under 25 US areas and drew participants whose ages spanned about 18 to 90 years.

The sample consisted of PBMCs or T cells enriched from blood (not recorded which). The sequence was obtained from a man aged 35-49 years who had been exposed to COVID-19. The V call is TRBV2, the J call TRBJ1-2, with TRBD1 matching 9 bases. CDR3 nucleotide sequence: TGTGCCAGCTCCCCGGACAGGGGAAATTATGGCTACACCTTC. Its translation: CASSPDRGNYGYTF.